The clone carrying this T cell receptor (beta chain) was seen a few times. Antigen unknown. Based on CD45RO/CCR7/CD25/CD127/CD95/CD27, CD4+ regulatory, stem cell-like memory, naive and central memory cells were sorted. The V end was cut by 3 bases, the J end by 1 base, with 6 bases between. This CDR3 is built from 13 residues. Germline V gene sequence: CDR1 KGHSH, CDR2 LQKENI. These data belong to a study of beta chain features in type 1 diabetes. Study findings and constraints: Over-representation of high TCR-expressing cells was a possible consequence of cDNA sequencing. Diminished insertions and augmented deletions at VDJ junctions characterized type 1 diabetes patients. There was a moderate but significant shortening of TCRB CDR3s in all four CD4+ subsets of Type 1 diabetes patients.

The sequenced template was cDNA made from the entire isolated RNA. Clones were read by immunoSEQ multiplex PCR, and TCRdb kept only the in-frame ones, dropping some. The top ten hold 0.095% to 0.15% of the sample, which has about 650,000 clones, roughly 12% seen once. The TCR was taken from a young man with type 1 diabetes. The rearrangement links TRBV18 to TRBJ2-5, with D hard to call. The source material was naive CD4+ T cells from blood. The CDR3 here is CASSPDPQETQYF. The CDR3 region has the DNA TGTGCCAGCTCACCGGATCCCCAAGAGACCCAGTACTTC. Based on the CDR3 plus reference TRBV18 and TRBJ2-5, the full variable domain is NAGVMQNPRHLVRRRGQEARLRCSPMKGHSHVYWYRQLPEEGLKFMVYLQKENIIDESGMPKERFSAEFPKEGPSILRIQQVVRGDSAAYFCASSPDPQETQYFGPGTRLLVL.